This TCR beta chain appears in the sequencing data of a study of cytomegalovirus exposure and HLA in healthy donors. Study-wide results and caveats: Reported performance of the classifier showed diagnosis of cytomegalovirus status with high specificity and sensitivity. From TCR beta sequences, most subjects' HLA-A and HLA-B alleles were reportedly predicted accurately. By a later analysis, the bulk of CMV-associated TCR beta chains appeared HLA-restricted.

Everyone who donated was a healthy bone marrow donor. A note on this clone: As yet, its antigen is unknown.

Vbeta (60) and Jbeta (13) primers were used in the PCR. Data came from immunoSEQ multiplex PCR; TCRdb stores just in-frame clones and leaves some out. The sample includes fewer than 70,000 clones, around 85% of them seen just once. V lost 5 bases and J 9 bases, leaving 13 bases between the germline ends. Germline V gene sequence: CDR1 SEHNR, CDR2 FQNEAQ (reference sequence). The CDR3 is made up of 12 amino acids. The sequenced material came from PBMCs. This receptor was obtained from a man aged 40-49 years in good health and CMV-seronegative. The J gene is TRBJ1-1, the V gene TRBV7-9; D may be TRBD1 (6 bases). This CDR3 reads CASSTGNPKAFF. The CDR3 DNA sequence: TGTGCCAGCAGCACAGGGAATCCAAAAGCTTTCTTT.